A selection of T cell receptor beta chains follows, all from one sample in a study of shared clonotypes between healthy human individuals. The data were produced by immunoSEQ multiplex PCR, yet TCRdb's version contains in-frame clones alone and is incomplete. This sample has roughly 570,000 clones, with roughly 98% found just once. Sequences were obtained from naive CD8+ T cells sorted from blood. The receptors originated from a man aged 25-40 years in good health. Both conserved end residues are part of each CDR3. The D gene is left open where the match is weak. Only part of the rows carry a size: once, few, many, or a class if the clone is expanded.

CDR3 protein: CASSLGQGSQPQHF
CDR3 DNA: TGTGCCAGCAGCTTGGGGCAGGGCTCTCAACCCCAGCATTTT
J gene: TRBJ1-5
V gene: TRBV5-6
clone size: .
D gene: .

CDR3 protein: CASRTGNQPQHF
CDR3 DNA: TGTGCCAGCAGAACAGGGAATCAGCCCCAGCATTTT
J gene: TRBJ1-5
V gene: TRBV27
clone size: .
D gene: .

CDR3 protein: CASSPLPGGYNEQFF
CDR3 DNA: TGTGCCAGCTCACCTCTACCGGGTGGATACAATGAGCAGTTCTTC
J gene: TRBJ2-1
V gene: TRBV18
clone size: .
D gene: .

CDR3 protein: CASSQTPGTDYEQYF
CDR3 DNA: TGCGCCAGCAGCCAAACACCCGGGACAGACTACGAGCAGTACTTC
J gene: TRBJ2-7
V gene: TRBV5-1
clone size: .
D gene: TRBD1

CDR3 protein: CASSLVTGNEKLFF
CDR3 DNA: TGTGCCAGCAGCTTAGTAACCGGTAATGAAAAACTGTTTTTT
J gene: TRBJ1-4
V gene: TRBV7-9
clone size: .
D gene: .

CDR3 protein: CASAEQFF
CDR3 DNA: TGTGCCAGCGCTGAGCAGTTCTTC
J gene: TRBJ2-1
V gene: TRBV7-9
clone size: .
D gene: .

CDR3 protein: CASSPISRQNSYEQYF
CDR3 DNA: TGTGCCAGCTCACCAATCTCGCGACAGAACTCCTACGAGCAGTACTTC
J gene: TRBJ2-7
V gene: TRBV18
clone size: .
D gene: .

CDR3 protein: CASSLGTSGSSNEQFF
CDR3 DNA: TGTGCCAGCAGTTTAGGGACTAGCGGGAGTAGTAATGAGCAGTTCTTC
J gene: TRBJ2-1
V gene: TRBV27
clone size: .
D gene: TRBD2

CDR3 protein: CASSHRGASYEQYF
CDR3 DNA: TGTGCCAGCAGCCATCGGGGGGCATCCTACGAGCAGTACTTC
J gene: TRBJ2-7
V gene: TRBV27
clone size: .
D gene: .

CDR3 protein: CASSYSGQADTQYF
CDR3 DNA: TGTGCCAGCAGTTACTCGGGGCAAGCAGATACGCAGTATTTT
J gene: TRBJ2-3
V gene: TRBV6-6
clone size: .
D gene: .

CDR3 protein: CSARGTDTQYF
CDR3 DNA: TGCAGCGCGCGGGGAACAGATACGCAGTATTTT
J gene: TRBJ2-3
V gene: TRBV29-1
clone size: .
D gene: .

CDR3 protein: CASSAGQSSYEQYF
CDR3 DNA: TGTGCCAGCAGCGCCGGACAGTCCTCCTACGAGCAGTACTTC
J gene: TRBJ2-7
V gene: TRBV7-9
clone size: .
D gene: .

CDR3 protein: CSARDHPNYGYTF
CDR3 DNA: TGCAGCGCAAGGGACCACCCTAACTATGGCTACACCTTC
J gene: TRBJ1-2
V gene: TRBV29-1
clone size: .
D gene: .

CDR3 protein: CASSPPGHTEAFF
CDR3 DNA: TGTGCCAGCAGTCCCCCAGGGCATACTGAAGCTTTCTTT
J gene: TRBJ1-1
V gene: TRBV27
clone size: .
D gene: .

CDR3 protein: CASSFGTGAYEQYF
CDR3 DNA: TGTGCCAGCAGCTTCGGGACAGGGGCGTACGAGCAGTACTTC
J gene: TRBJ2-7
V gene: TRBV5-6
clone size: .
D gene: TRBD1

CDR3 protein: CASTPQTINYGYTF
CDR3 DNA: TGTGCCAGCACACCCCAGACGATTAACTATGGCTACACCTTC
J gene: TRBJ1-2
V gene: TRBV9
clone size: once
D gene: .

CDR3 protein: CAISEELPEQFF
CDR3 DNA: TGTGCCATCAGTGAGGAGTTGCCAGAGCAGTTCTTC
J gene: TRBJ2-1
V gene: TRBV10-3
clone size: .
D gene: .

CDR3 protein: CASSLVPGQETQYF
CDR3 DNA: TGTGCCAGCAGCTTAGTCCCAGGGCAAGAGACCCAGTACTTC
J gene: TRBJ2-5
V gene: TRBV7-7
clone size: .
D gene: .

CDR3 protein: CASAIHRDRVYEQYF
CDR3 DNA: TGTGCCAGCGCGATTCACCGGGACAGGGTCTACGAGCAGTACTTC
J gene: TRBJ2-7
V gene: TRBV6-1
clone size: .
D gene: TRBD1

CDR3 protein: CASSPAPGQGNIQYF
CDR3 DNA: TGTGCCAGCAGCCCGGCACCGGGACAAGGAAACATTCAGTACTTC
J gene: TRBJ2-4
V gene: TRBV7-3
clone size: .
D gene: .

CDR3 protein: CASSSPGRISYEQYF
CDR3 DNA: TGTGCCAGCAGCTCCCCGGGAAGAATTTCCTACGAGCAGTACTTC
J gene: TRBJ2-7
V gene: TRBV11-2
clone size: .
D gene: .

CDR3 protein: CASRGRTDINEKLFF
CDR3 DNA: TGCGCCAGTCGGGGACGGACAGACATTAATGAAAAACTGTTTTTT
J gene: TRBJ1-4
V gene: TRBV5-1
clone size: .
D gene: .

CDR3 protein: CASRGKTQYF
CDR3 DNA: TGTGCCAGCAGAGGCAAGACCCAGTACTTC
J gene: TRBJ2-5
V gene: TRBV2
clone size: .
D gene: .

CDR3 protein: CASSPTGGLAYEQYF
CDR3 DNA: TGCGCCAGCAGCCCCACCGGGGGGCTGGCATACGAGCAGTACTTC
J gene: TRBJ2-7
V gene: TRBV5-1
clone size: .
D gene: .

CDR3 protein: CASSSRTDLRGYSNQPQHF
CDR3 DNA: TGTGCCAGCAGTTCGAGAACAGACCTGCGAGGCTATAGCAATCAGCCCCAGCATTTT
J gene: TRBJ1-5
V gene: TRBV28
clone size: .
D gene: .

CDR3 protein: CASAGGNQPQHF
CDR3 DNA: TGTGCCAGCGCGGGGGGCAATCAGCCCCAGCATTTT
J gene: TRBJ1-5
V gene: TRBV7-9
clone size: .
D gene: .

CDR3 protein: CASSSDRGPSFYEQYF
CDR3 DNA: TGCGCCAGCAGCTCGGACAGGGGTCCTAGTTTCTACGAGCAGTACTTC
J gene: TRBJ2-7
V gene: TRBV5-1
clone size: .
D gene: TRBD1

CDR3 protein: CASSFFPTPNEQFF
CDR3 DNA: TGTGCCAGCAGCTTCTTTCCTACCCCCAATGAGCAGTTCTTC
J gene: TRBJ2-1
V gene: TRBV11-2
clone size: .
D gene: .

CDR3 protein: CASSSPGGLAGGPSHNEQFF
CDR3 DNA: TGCGCCAGCAGCTCCCCTGGGGGTCTAGCGGGAGGGCCATCGCACAATGAGCAGTTCTTC
J gene: TRBJ2-1
V gene: TRBV5-1
clone size: .
D gene: TRBD2

CDR3 protein: CASSLRRELVEQFF
CDR3 DNA: TGTGCCAGCAGCTTACGGCGGGAGCTGGTTGAGCAGTTCTTC
J gene: TRBJ2-1
V gene: TRBV7-6
clone size: .
D gene: TRBD2

CDR3 protein: CASSVSWGGDRISGANVLTF
CDR3 DNA: TGTGCCAGCAGCGTAAGCTGGGGGGGGGACAGGATATCTGGGGCCAACGTCCTGACTTTC
J gene: TRBJ2-6
V gene: TRBV9
clone size: .
D gene: .

CDR3 protein: CASSPRRDLGRETQYF
CDR3 DNA: TGTGCCAGCAGCCCCCGCCGGGACCTAGGACGGGAGACCCAGTACTTC
J gene: TRBJ2-5
V gene: TRBV7-9
clone size: .
D gene: .

CDR3 protein: CASSSGTGKNEQYF
CDR3 DNA: TGTGCCAGCAGCTCCGGGACAGGGAAGAACGAGCAGTACTTC
J gene: TRBJ2-7
V gene: TRBV11-2
clone size: .
D gene: TRBD1

CDR3 protein: CASSQGQGGFDGYTF
CDR3 DNA: TGCGCCAGCAGCCAAGGACAGGGGGGGTTTGATGGCTACACCTTC
J gene: TRBJ1-2
V gene: TRBV4-1
clone size: .
D gene: TRBD1

CDR3 protein: CASSLAGASGLHNEQFF
CDR3 DNA: TGCGCCAGCAGCTTGGCCGGTGCTAGCGGTTTACACAATGAGCAGTTCTTC
J gene: TRBJ2-1
V gene: TRBV5-1
clone size: .
D gene: TRBD2

CDR3 protein: CASSLLRGTDGYTF
CDR3 DNA: TGTGCCAGCAGCTTGTTGAGGGGTACGGATGGCTACACCTTC
J gene: TRBJ1-2
V gene: TRBV11-2
clone size: .
D gene: .

CDR3 protein: CASSLAPGAANYGYTF
CDR3 DNA: TGTGCCAGCAGTTTGGCCCCCGGGGCCGCTAACTATGGCTACACCTTC
J gene: TRBJ1-2
V gene: TRBV6-6
clone size: .
D gene: .

CDR3 protein: CAAGESSYEQYF
CDR3 DNA: TGTGCCGCCGGTGAAAGCTCCTACGAGCAGTACTTC
J gene: TRBJ2-7
V gene: TRBV28
clone size: .
D gene: .

CDR3 protein: CASSLGLAGRLDEQFF
CDR3 DNA: TGTGCCAGCAGCTTGGGACTAGCGGGAAGGTTAGATGAGCAGTTCTTC
J gene: TRBJ2-1
V gene: TRBV7-9
clone size: once
D gene: TRBD2

CDR3 protein: CASSYGLALNEQFF
CDR3 DNA: TGTGCCAGCAGTTACGGTCTAGCGCTAAATGAGCAGTTCTTC
J gene: TRBJ2-1
V gene: TRBV6-5
clone size: .
D gene: .

CDR3 protein: CASSLKSGTEAFF
CDR3 DNA: TGTGCCAGCAGCTTAAAATCGGGCACTGAAGCTTTCTTT
J gene: TRBJ1-1
V gene: TRBV11-2
clone size: .
D gene: .

CDR3 protein: CASSRGGSGNTGELFF
CDR3 DNA: TGTGCCAGCAGTCGCGGTGGTAGCGGAAACACCGGGGAGCTGTTTTTT
J gene: TRBJ2-2
V gene: TRBV27
clone size: .
D gene: .

CDR3 protein: CAIRLAEGTGELFF
CDR3 DNA: TGTGCCATCAGGCTAGCGGAGGGAACCGGGGAGCTGTTTTTT
J gene: TRBJ2-2
V gene: TRBV10-3
clone size: .
D gene: TRBD2

CDR3 protein: CASSQGGQRIEAFF
CDR3 DNA: TGTGCCAGCAGCCAAGGAGGTCAGCGAATTGAAGCTTTCTTT
J gene: TRBJ1-1
V gene: TRBV14
clone size: .
D gene: .

CDR3 protein: CASSLLGDTQETQYF
CDR3 DNA: TGTGCCAGCAGTTTATTAGGCGATACACAAGAGACCCAGTACTTC
J gene: TRBJ2-5
V gene: TRBV28
clone size: .
D gene: .

CDR3 protein: CASSYIRRDSYEQYF
CDR3 DNA: TGTGCCAGCAGCTACATCAGGAGGGACAGCTACGAGCAGTACTTC
J gene: TRBJ2-7
V gene: TRBV11-2
clone size: .
D gene: .

CDR3 protein: CASSFQVVGRGIGELFF
CDR3 DNA: TGTGCCAGCAGCTTTCAAGTGGTCGGGAGAGGGATAGGGGAGCTGTTTTTT
J gene: TRBJ2-2
V gene: TRBV11-2
clone size: .
D gene: .

CDR3 protein: CASSQRLSKNIQYF
CDR3 DNA: TGTGCCAGCAGTCAGAGACTGTCCAAAAACATTCAGTACTTC
J gene: TRBJ2-4
V gene: TRBV27
clone size: .
D gene: .

CDR3 protein: CASSQAGGAFYEQYF
CDR3 DNA: TGTGCCAGCAGTCAAGCAGGGGGCGCCTTCTACGAGCAGTACTTC
J gene: TRBJ2-7
V gene: TRBV27
clone size: .
D gene: TRBD1

CDR3 protein: CASSLSLQSTEAFF
CDR3 DNA: TGTGCCAGCAGCTTATCGCTACAGAGCACTGAAGCTTTCTTT
J gene: TRBJ1-1
V gene: TRBV11-2
clone size: .
D gene: .

CDR3 protein: CASSSGGTASPLHF
CDR3 DNA: TGTGCCAGCAGCTCCGGGGGGACTGCTTCACCCCTCCACTTT
J gene: TRBJ1-6
V gene: TRBV7-9
clone size: .
D gene: .